One sample yielded the 17 T cell receptor beta chains listed below, sequenced in a study of identical twins. TCRdb called the 5' RACE reads again in MiXCR, with one record for every CDR3 protein. The data hold 750,000 to 950,000 distinct CDR3 sequences, with 9% to 15% observed a single time. These data were also reused for a study on yellow fever vaccine responses in identical twins.

The sample comprised PBMCs. All receptors derive from a woman between 18 and 29 years old in good health.

Many counts were recorded for this clonotype. The chain couples TRBV5-1 to TRBJ2-1; 7 bases agree with TRBD2. This CDR3 has 17 amino acids. The V and J ends lost 1 base and 5 bases, in that order; junction bases with no gene match: 12. Germline assignment: CDR1 SGHRS and CDR2 YFSETQ. The CDR3 protein is CASSLRSAGDFHNEQFF. Here the CDR3 DNA reads TGCGCCAGCAGCTTGAGGTCCGCGGGGGACTTTCACAATGAGCAGTTCTTC.

This clonotype was observed a handful of times. This chain connects TRBV2 to TRBJ2-7; 7 bases align to TRBD1. Germline assignment: CDR1 SNHLY and CDR2 FYNNEI. With 6 bases clipped from V and 9 bases from J, the junction kept 8 bases outside the gene matches. The CDR3 runs to 12 residues. CDR3 in DNA: TGTGCCAGCAGCCTTAGACAGGGTGTGCAGTACTTC. Protein sequence: CASSLRQGVQYF.

This chain joins TRBV12-3 or TRBV12-4 and TRBJ1-6; 8 bases agree with TRBD1. This CDR3 has 14 amino acids. After removal of 6 bases from V and 10 bases from J, the junction contained 8 bases not matched to a gene. In nucleotides, the CDR3 is TGTGCCAGCAGACCGTCCGACAGGGGCTCACCCCTCCACTTT. It encodes CASRPSDRGSPLHF.

This clonotype was detected once. V gene TRBV24-1 combines with J gene TRBJ2-7; 7 bases are shared with TRBD1. With V trimmed by 5 bases and J by 4 bases, 7 bases remained unmatched. The CDR3 totals 14 residues. The germline CDR1 and CDR2 sequences are KGHDR and SFDVKD. CDR3 coding DNA: TGTGCCACCAGTGCCCCTGGGACAGTTTACGAGCAGTACTTC. Translating it yields CATSAPGTVYEQYF.

The chain carries TRBV20-1 and TRBJ1-4; D is unresolved. The CDR3 is 15 residues long. V was cut by 5 bases and J by 0 bases, with 13 bases left in between. The germline CDR1 and CDR2 sequences are DFQATT and SNEGSKA (reference sequence). CDR3 protein: CSAVRAVTTNEKLFF. The CDR3 coding sequence is TGCAGTGCTGTCCGGGCCGTCACAACTAATGAAAAACTGTTTTTT.

This clonotype was detected only a few times. One base away lies a much larger clone, so this may be a sequencing read error. This chain joins TRBV28 and TRBJ1-2, with TRBD1 identical over 7 bases. Germline V gene data show CDR1 as MDHEN and CDR2 as SYDVKM. The CDR3 spans 14 residues. The trim removed 5 bases at V and 4 bases at J, leaving 7 bases unmatched. This chain's CDR3 is CASSPGQASYGYTF. The DNA for the CDR3 is TGTGCCAGCAGTCCAGGACAGGCGAGCTATGGCTACACCTTC.

This chain uses TRBV28 with TRBJ1-2; D is ambiguous. The V gene lost 6 bases and the J gene lost 4 bases, with 12 bases spanning the gap. The CDR3 runs 13 residues. The germline V gene has CDR1 MDHEN and CDR2 SYDVKM. Written as DNA, the CDR3 is TGTGCCAGCAGAAGACAACCGGCCTATGGCTACACCTTC. This codes for CASRRQPAYGYTF.

The chain carries TRBV12-3 or TRBV12-4 and TRBJ1-2; possible D gene TRBD1, 5 bases. Deletions cut 6 bases from V and 4 bases from J, with 9 bases between. The CDR3 spans 12 residues. CDR3 in DNA: TGTGCCAGCAGCACCGGGACCTATGGCTACACCTTC. Amino acids: CASSTGTYGYTF.

This clonotype appeared a few times. The chain is built from TRBV20-1 and TRBJ2-1; the D gene is possibly TRBD2 (6 bases). The CDR3 is 15 residues long. Germline V gene sequence: CDR1 DFQATT, CDR2 SNEGSKA (reference sequence). V was shortened by 1 base and J by 9 bases, with 19 bases between the two germline ends. The CDR3 reads CSARVSGSGLGEQFF. CDR3 sequence (DNA): TGCAGTGCTAGAGTCTCCGGGAGCGGATTGGGTGAGCAGTTCTTC.

The chain recombines TRBV2 with TRBJ2-3; D remains ambiguous. CDR3 length: 14 residues. V dropped 6 bases and J dropped 5 bases, with 15 bases sitting between them. Germline V gives CDR1 SNHLY, CDR2 FYNNEI. CDR3 residues: CASRESVQRDTQYF. CDR3 DNA: TGTGCCAGCAGGGAAAGCGTCCAGAGAGATACGCAGTATTTT.

This clonotype was counted between two and nine times. J is TRBJ1-6 and V is TRBV18; no definite D call. Germline V gives CDR1 KGHSH, CDR2 LQKENI. V lost 3 bases and J 11 bases, leaving 11 bases between the germline ends. This CDR3 contains 13 residues. The CDR3 coding sequence is TGTGCCAGCTCACCCGCGGACGGGCCACCCCTCCACTTT. Translated, it gives CASSPADGPPLHF.

V usage is TRBV7-2 and J usage is TRBJ2-7; maybe TRBD1 (6 bases). The CDR3 is 15 residues long. Germline CDR1 reads SGHTA; CDR2 reads FQGNSA. Trimming stripped 3 bases from V and 2 bases from J, with 14 bases between. CDR3 sequence: CASSFLAAGAYEQYF. Written as DNA, the CDR3 is TGTGCCAGCAGCTTCTTAGCAGCAGGGGCCTACGAGCAGTACTTC.

This clonotype was seen only a few times. This chain uses TRBV10-3 with TRBJ1-2, with TRBD1 as a possible D gene (5 bases). The germline V and J ends were trimmed by 0 bases and 6 bases, with 14 bases remaining between them. In germline, CDR1 is ENHRY, CDR2 SYGVKD. The CDR3 is 15 residues long. CDR3 protein: CAISESAGAIDGYTF. The CDR3 DNA sequence: TGTGCCATCAGTGAGTCTGCCGGGGCGATAGATGGCTACACCTTC.

The chain carries TRBV20-1 and TRBJ1-6; 11 bases agree with TRBD1. Trimming took 6 bases from V and 15 from J; bases not matched to a gene: 10. Germline values: CDR1 DFQATT, CDR2 SNEGSKA (reference sequence). The CDR3 consists of 13 residues. The DNA of the CDR3 is TGCAGTGCCCCGGACAGGGGGCCTGGGTTCCTCCACTTT. Its translation is CSAPDRGPGFLHF.

The chain uses TRBV4-1 and TRBJ1-4; D is ambiguous. V was shortened by 3 bases and J by 5 bases, with 13 bases between the two germline ends. Germline assignment: CDR1 MGHRA and CDR2 YSYEKL. CDR3 length equals 15 residues. CDR3 residues: CASSHPRAGNEKLFF. The DNA of the CDR3 is TGCGCCAGCAGCCACCCGCGGGCTGGGAATGAAAAACTGTTTTTT.

The chain links TRBV5-1 to TRBJ1-2, with unresolved D. V lost 5 bases, J lost 4 bases, and 9 bases lay in between. There are 12 residues in the CDR3. Germline CDR1 reads SGHRS; CDR2 reads YFSETQ. The CDR3 sequence: CASRNVGYGYTF. In nucleotides, the CDR3 is TGCGCCAGCAGAAACGTCGGCTATGGCTACACCTTC.

This chain connects TRBV11-2 to TRBJ2-3, with D possibly matching TRBD1 (5 bases). Trimming took 1 base from V and 4 from J, leaving 9 bases between them. CDR1 is SGHAT, CDR2 FQNNGV, per germline. The CDR3 runs 14 residues. The chain's CDR3 is CASSLGQPSDTQYF. In DNA form, the CDR3 reads TGTGCCAGCAGCTTAGGACAGCCTTCAGATACGCAGTATTTT.